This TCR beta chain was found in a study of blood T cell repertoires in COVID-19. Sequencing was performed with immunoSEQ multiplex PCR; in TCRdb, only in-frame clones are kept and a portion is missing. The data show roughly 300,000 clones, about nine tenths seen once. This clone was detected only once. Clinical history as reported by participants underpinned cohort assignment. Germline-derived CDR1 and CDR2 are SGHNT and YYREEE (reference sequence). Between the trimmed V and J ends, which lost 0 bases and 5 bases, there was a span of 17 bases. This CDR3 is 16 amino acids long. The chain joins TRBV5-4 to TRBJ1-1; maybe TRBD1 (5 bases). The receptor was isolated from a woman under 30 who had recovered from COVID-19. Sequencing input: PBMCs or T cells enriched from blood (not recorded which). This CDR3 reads CASSLGGPREGTEAFF. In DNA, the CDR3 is TGTGCCAGCAGCTTGGGCGGCCCCAGGGAAGGGACTGAAGCTTTCTTT. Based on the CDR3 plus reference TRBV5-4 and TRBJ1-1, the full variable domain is ETGVTQSPTHLIKTRGQQVTLRCSSQSGHNTVSWYQQALGQGPQFIFQYYREEENGRGNFPPRFSGLQFPNYSSELNVNALELDDSALYLCASSLGGPREGTEAFFGQGTRLTVV.